This T cell receptor (beta chain) was captured in a study of CD8 T cell repertoires and HIV-1 epitope variants. Study context: Controls were a CMV, EBV and flu peptide pool, Ebola AY9 negative control, and no-peptide well. Cultures ran around ten days, with IL-2, IL-7 and IL-15 added on days 3 and 7. Findings of the study overall: The TAALDMSHF plasma variant had no responses, unlike KF9 (five clonotypes) and HW9 (one). Some ten TCR beta clonotypes were antigen-specific, 5 or 6 apparently recognizing autologous or escape variants.

Germline CDR1 LNHDA, CDR2 SQIVND (reference sequence). This CDR3 is 14 amino acids long. The V and J ends lost 3 bases and 3 bases, in that order; junction bases with no gene match: 4. Profiling relied on immunoSEQ multiplex PCR, and the TCRdb table lists in-frame clones only, not all of them. Of roughly 6,000 clones listed, 64% are singletons. This clone was observed a handful of times. No antigen is known for it. This TCR was sampled from a male donor with HIV. The rearrangement uses TRBV19 and TRBJ1-1; 7 bases agree with TRBD1. Sequenced sample: cultured CD8+ T cells derived from PBMCs. The CDR3 here is CASSIGRGDTEAFF. The CDR3 bases are TGTGCCAGTAGTATCGGCAGGGGGGACACTGAAGCTTTCTTT.